This T cell receptor beta chain comes out of a study of blood T cell repertoires in COVID-19. Looking at the study overall: From T cells, B-cell-depleted T cells, or PBMCs came the material, which was cDNA or gDNA.

Original methodology: Reference gene primer amplification yielded estimated nucleated cell counts. This table comes from immunoSEQ multiplex PCR, and its TCRdb copy is limited to in-frame clones, with some not included. V, J and clone size reflect that table, while D and trimming were determined from the DNA. Of 250,000 to 300,000 clones listed, roughly 89% are singletons. Residents of about two dozen US areas, aged about 18 to 95 years, made up the participants. V gave up 7 bases and J gave up 2 bases; unmatched junction bases: 5. CDR3 length equals 14 residues. Germline assignment: CDR1 LNHDA and CDR2 SQIVND (reference sequence).

This sequence originates from a middle-aged woman who had recovered from COVID-19. The chain employs TRBV19 and TRBJ1-5; 7 nucleotides line up with TRBD1. What was sequenced was PBMCs or T cells enriched from blood (not recorded which). DNA of the CDR3: TGTGCCAGTACCTTAGACAGGGGCAATCAGCCCCAGCATTTT. Residues: CASTLDRGNQPQHF.